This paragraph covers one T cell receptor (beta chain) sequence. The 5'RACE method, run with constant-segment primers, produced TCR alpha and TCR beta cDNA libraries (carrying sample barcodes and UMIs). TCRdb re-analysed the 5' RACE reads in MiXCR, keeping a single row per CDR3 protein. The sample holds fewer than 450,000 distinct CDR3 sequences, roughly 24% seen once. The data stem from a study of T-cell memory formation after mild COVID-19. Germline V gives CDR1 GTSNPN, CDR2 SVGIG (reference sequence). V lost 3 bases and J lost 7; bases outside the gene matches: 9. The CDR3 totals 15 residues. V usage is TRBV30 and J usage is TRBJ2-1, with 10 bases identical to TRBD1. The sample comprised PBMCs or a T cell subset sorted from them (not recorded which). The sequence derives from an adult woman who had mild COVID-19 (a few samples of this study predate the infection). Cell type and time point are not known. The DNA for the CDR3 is TGTGCCTGGAGCGAGGGACAGGGGATCAAGAATGAGCAGTTCTTC. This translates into CAWSEGQGIKNEQFF. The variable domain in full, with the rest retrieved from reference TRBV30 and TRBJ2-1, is SQTIHQWPATLVQPVGSPLSLECTVEGTSNPNLYWYRQAAGRGLQLLFYSVGIGQISSEVPQNLSASRPQDRQFILSSKKLLLSDSGFYLCAWSEGQGIKNEQFFGPGTRLTVL.